This record concerns one TCR beta chain sequence. One end of the junction fails to match germline, which may point to a read error. Produced via immunoSEQ multiplex PCR; TCRdb's table is partial and in-frame only. The data show 110,000 to 150,000 clones, approximately 88% seen once. This entry belongs to a study of control samples from healthy donors and cancer patients. The germline V gene encodes CDR1 SNHLY and CDR2 FYNNEI. The CDR3 runs 11 residues. This rearrangement joins TRBV2 to TRBJ1-1, with unresolved D. Sequencing was done on a sample of blood. The sequence was obtained from a man aged 25 to 40 in good health. The CDR3 spells CASSKPLQALF. The CDR3, as DNA: TGTGCCAGCAGTAAACCTCTGCAGGCCCTCTTT.